The 30 T cell receptor beta chains below were found in one sample sequenced in a study of beta chain features in type 1 diabetes. The isolated RNA, all of it, was reverse transcribed, so expressed TCRB transcripts were what got sequenced. Method: immunoSEQ multiplex PCR; TCRdb's copy keeps in-frame clones and lacks some. The table shows roughly 310,000 clones, with 8% to 13% occurring only once. Sequenced input: naive CD4+ T cells from blood. The receptor set was obtained from a woman in her twenties or thirties in good health.

The chain uses TRBV28 and TRBJ2-7, with a possible D match to TRBD1 (6 bases). CDR1 is MDHEN and CDR2 is SYDVKM in the germline V gene. Trimming took 10 bases from V and 4 from J, leaving 14 bases between them. This CDR3 is built from 12 residues. The CDR3 bases are TGTGCCACCACGACAGGTTTTTACGAGCAGTACTTC. This codes for CATTTGFYEQYF. The complete variable domain, with remaining parts taken from reference TRBV28 and TRBJ2-7, reads DVKVTQSSRYLVKRTGEKVFLECVQDMDHENMFWYRQDPGLGLRLIYFSYDVKMKEKGDIPEGYSVSREKKERFSLILESASTNQTSMYLCATTTGFYEQYFGPGTRLTVT.

In this sample, this clone turned up a few times. The CDR3 region is CASSPLAGGVSYNEQFF. The CDR3 DNA follows: TGCGCCAGCAGCCCCTTAGCGGGAGGCGTCTCCTACAATGAGCAGTTCTTC. This chain links TRBV5-1 with TRBJ2-1; TRBD2 matches 10 bases. V lost 4 bases to trimming and J lost 0 bases; unmatched junction nucleotides: 7. Germline assignment: CDR1 SGHRS and CDR2 YFSETQ. This CDR3 is built from 17 residues.

The chain uses TRBV4-3 and TRBJ2-1, with 7 bases aligning to TRBD1. The CDR3 is 15 amino acids. Losses at the gene ends were 3 bases for V and 2 bases for J; bases not matched to a gene: 4. CDR1 is LGHNA, CDR2 YSLEER, per germline. CDR3 in DNA: TGCGCCAGCAGCCACCCGGACAGGACCTACAATGAGCAGTTCTTC. Its protein product is CASSHPDRTYNEQFF.

The rearrangement uses TRBV28 and TRBJ2-1; 14 bases fit TRBD2. The CDR3 runs to 15 residues. The germline V gene has CDR1 MDHEN and CDR2 SYDVKM. Unmatched junction bases numbered 4, after V lost 4 bases and J lost 8 bases. CDR3: CASSYGTSGSDEQFF. Here the CDR3 DNA reads TGTGCCAGCAGTTACGGGACTAGCGGGAGCGATGAGCAGTTCTTC.

The rearrangement uses TRBV11-2 and TRBJ2-3; TRBD2 aligns across 8 bases. Per the germline V gene, CDR1 is SGHAT and CDR2 is FQNNGV. The V gene end was trimmed by 3 bases and the J gene end by 6 bases; junction bases not matched to a gene: 5. The CDR3 has 14 amino acids. CDR3 residues: CASSFASGPDTQYF. CDR3 DNA: TGTGCCAGCAGCTTTGCTAGCGGGCCCGATACGCAGTATTTT.

In its sample, this clone was seen a few times. The chain combines TRBV7-2 with TRBJ1-1; D not certain. V was shortened by 0 bases and J by 0 bases, with 8 bases between the two germline ends. CDR1 is SGHTA and CDR2 is FQGNSA in the germline V gene. The CDR3 length is 15 residues. The chain's CDR3 is CASSLARTMNTEAFF. Here the CDR3 DNA reads TGTGCCAGCAGCTTAGCTCGGACTATGAACACTGAAGCTTTCTTT.

This clone was seen a few times. The chain uses TRBV28 and TRBJ2-7; 8 positions agree with TRBD2. J gave up 7 bases and V 5 bases, and 16 bases lay outside the gene matches. There are 16 residues in the CDR3. Germline-derived CDR1 and CDR2 are MDHEN and SYDVKM. The CDR3 here is CASSIPQAPGLGEQYF. The CDR3 nucleotides are TGTGCCAGCAGTATACCCCAAGCTCCGGGACTAGGGGAGCAGTACTTC.

The sample holds a few counts of this clone. The V and J genes are TRBV7-9 and TRBJ2-7, with 7 bases matching TRBD2. CDR1 is SEHNR and CDR2 is FQNEAQ in the germline V gene (reference sequence). V shed 1 base, J shed 9 bases, and the junction held 3 bases outside the gene matches. The CDR3 has 12 residues. CDR3 coding DNA: TGTGCCAGCAGCTTAGTAGCGGGCCTGCAGTACTTC. It translates to CASSLVAGLQYF.

About this clone itself: The junction does not match germline at one end; this may be a read error. The chain couples TRBV6-1 to TRBJ2-1; the D is unclear. This CDR3 is 12 amino acids long. In germline, CDR1 is MNHNS, CDR2 SASEGT. CDR3 coding DNA: TGTGCCATCAGTGACGTATACAATGAGCAGTTCTTC. Its protein is CAISDVYNEQFF.

The rearrangement links TRBV28 to TRBJ1-5; TRBD1 aligns across 9 bases. This CDR3 has 15 amino acids. Germline CDR1 reads MDHEN; CDR2 reads SYDVKM. With 3 bases clipped from V and 6 bases from J, the junction kept 6 bases outside the gene matches. The CDR3 protein is CASSFRTGEGQPQHF. The CDR3 DNA is TGTGCCAGCAGTTTTAGGACAGGGGAGGGTCAGCCCCAGCATTTT.

The chain is built from TRBV11-3 and TRBJ2-7; 7 bases fit TRBD1. CDR1 and CDR2 (germline): SGHNT, YENEEA. CDR3 size: 14 residues. V shed 5 bases, J shed 2 bases, and the junction held 6 bases outside the gene matches. Here the CDR3 DNA reads TGTGCCAGCAGCGAGGGGACAGCTACCTACGAGCAGTACTTC. This codes for CASSEGTATYEQYF.

The CDR3 loop reads CASSVVGGSYEQYF. Here the CDR3 DNA reads TGCGCCAGCAGCGTCGTGGGGGGGAGTTACGAGCAGTACTTC. The chain has TRBV5-1 and TRBJ2-7; 7 nucleotides match TRBD2. Looked up from germline, CDR1 is SGHRS and CDR2 is YFSETQ. The CDR3 extends over 14 amino acids. The junction had 8 bases not matched to a gene; V was cut back by 4 bases and J by 4 bases.

This clone occurred a few times. The J gene is TRBJ2-5, the V gene TRBV2, with 8 nucleotides matching TRBD1. Germline loops: CDR1 SNHLY, CDR2 FYNNEI. CDR3 length equals 14 residues. V trimming: 8 bases; J trimming: 5 bases; junction bases outside the gene matches: 10. CDR3 sequence reads: CASSLTGVEETQYF. DNA for the CDR3: TGTGCCAGCTCATTGACAGGGGTGGAGGAGACCCAGTACTTC.

This chain joins TRBV19 and TRBJ2-4; a weak D match, TRBD2 (6 bases). The CDR3 spans 15 residues. The V end lost 7 bases, the J end lost 0 bases, and 13 bases lay between the germline ends. Germline V gene lookup returns CDR1 LNHDA and CDR2 SQIVND (reference sequence). CDR3: CASTSPGLAKNIQYF. CDR3 in DNA: TGTGCCAGTACTTCCCCGGGACTAGCCAAAAACATTCAGTACTTC. Based on the CDR3 plus reference TRBV19 and TRBJ2-4, the full variable domain is DGGITQSPKYLFRKEGQNVTLSCEQNLNHDAMYWYRQDPGQGLRLIYYSQIVNDFQKGDIAEGYSVSREKKESFPLTVTSAQKNPTAFYLCASTSPGLAKNIQYFGAGTRLSVL.

This sequence joins TRBV11-2 and TRBJ2-5; tentatively, D is TRBD1 (6 bases). V lost 2 bases to trimming and J lost 1 base, with 17 bases between them. The germline CDR1 and CDR2 sequences are SGHAT and FQNNGV. This CDR3 contains 17 residues. CDR3 DNA: TGTGCCAGCAGCTTAAGGGGGATCAGCACGAGCCAAGAGACCCAGTACTTC. This encodes CASSLRGISTSQETQYF.

The chain couples TRBV5-1 to TRBJ2-3; a weak D match, TRBD2 (5 bases). CDR1 and CDR2 from the germline V gene are SGHRS and YFSETQ. Trimming took off 4 bases at V and 2 bases at J, with 14 bases between the two ends. This CDR3 spans 15 amino acids. CDR3 residues: CASSKPTGDTDTQYF. CDR3 sequence (DNA): TGCGCCAGCAGCAAGCCGACCGGGGACACAGATACGCAGTATTTT.

The rearrangement uses TRBV7-2 and TRBJ1-3, with 9 bases that match TRBD1. V was clipped by 5 bases and J by 2 bases; unmatched bases: 4. From germline, CDR1 is SGHTA and CDR2 FQGNSA. This CDR3 is built from 15 residues. The CDR3 DNA reads as TGTGCCAGCAGCCGGGACAGGGAAGCTGGAAACACCATATATTTT. Amino acids: CASSRDREAGNTIYF.

The V call is TRBV18, the J call TRBJ1-2, with 11 bases matching TRBD1. The CDR3 sequence is 16 residues long. With 3 bases clipped from V and 4 bases from J, the junction kept 7 bases outside the gene matches. In germline, CDR1 is KGHSH, CDR2 LQKENI. The CDR3 nucleotides read TGTGCCAGCTCACCGACCTCGGGACAGGGGGGCTATGGCTACACCTTC. Its protein is CASSPTSGQGGYGYTF.

The J gene is TRBJ1-1, the V gene TRBV7-2; D may be TRBD1 (5 bases). Per the germline V gene, CDR1 is SGHTA and CDR2 is FQGNSA. V was clipped by 3 bases and J by 2 bases, with 10 bases between them. The CDR3 contains 14 residues. The CDR3 spells CASSLGGGNTEAFF. CDR3 coding DNA: TGTGCCAGCAGCTTGGGGGGAGGCAACACTGAAGCTTTCTTT.

In its sample, this clone was seen a few times. The rearrangement links TRBV14 to TRBJ2-7; TRBD2 matches at 12 bases. The V gene's germline CDR1 is SGHDN and CDR2 FVKESK. This CDR3 is 14 amino acids long. J gave up 2 bases and V 6 bases, and 2 bases lay outside the gene matches. The CDR3 DNA reads as TGTGCCAGCAGTAGACTAGCGGGGGCCTACGAGCAGTACTTC. It specifies CASSRLAGAYEQYF.

This clone was recorded a few times. The chain is built from TRBV7-9 and TRBJ2-1, with 11 bases identical to TRBD1. Germline V lookup: CDR1 SEHNR, CDR2 FQNEAQ (reference sequence). J lost 8 bases, V lost 5 bases, and 11 bases had no gene match. The CDR3 runs 16 residues. The CDR3 bases are TGTGCCAGCAGCCCCCCGGGGACAGGGGGTATCTATGAGCAGTTCTTC. Its protein product is CASSPPGTGGIYEQFF.

This chain uses TRBV6-5 with TRBJ2-5; maybe TRBD1 (6 bases). The length of the CDR3 is 16 residues. Germline CDR1 reads MNHEY; CDR2 reads SVGAGI. V gave up 0 bases and J gave up 1 base, with 12 bases separating them. The CDR3 bases are TGTGCCAGCAGTTACTCGATCGTAGGGGGCCAAGAGACCCAGTACTTC. Amino acids: CASSYSIVGGQETQYF.

The chain employs TRBV28 and TRBJ2-6; TRBD1 matches at 7 bases. V gave up 8 bases and J gave up 0 bases; unmatched junction bases: 4. The CDR3 spans 15 residues. The V gene's germline CDR1 is MDHEN and CDR2 SYDVKM. CDR3 loop: CASQGQPSGANVLTF. The CDR3 DNA sequence: TGTGCCAGCCAGGGACAGCCCTCTGGGGCCAACGTCCTGACTTTC.

V is TRBV28 and J is TRBJ2-6; D gene uncertain. Germline lookup yields CDR1 MDHEN and CDR2 SYDVKM. The CDR3 totals 15 residues. The germline V and J ends were trimmed by 5 bases and 2 bases, with 10 bases remaining between them. CDR3 DNA sequence: TGTGCCAGCAGTGTAATACATACTGGGGCCAACGTCCTGACTTTC. It translates to CASSVIHTGANVLTF. Based on the CDR3 plus reference TRBV28 and TRBJ2-6, the full variable domain is DVKVTQSSRYLVKRTGEKVFLECVQDMDHENMFWYRQDPGLGLRLIYFSYDVKMKEKGDIPEGYSVSREKKERFSLILESASTNQTSMYLCASSVIHTGANVLTFGAGSRLTVL.

CDR3 in DNA: TGTGCCAGCAGCTTACATCCCTCCGGAGTGGCCGGGGAGCTGTTTTTT. Translating gives CASSLHPSGVAGELFF. The chain uses TRBV28 and TRBJ2-2, with D unresolved. CDR3 length equals 16 residues. V was clipped by 6 bases and J by 6 bases, with 20 bases between them. Germline values: CDR1 MDHEN, CDR2 SYDVKM.

The V call is TRBV18, the J call TRBJ1-1; 8 positions agree with TRBD1. Germline loops: CDR1 KGHSH, CDR2 LQKENI. The CDR3 has 16 amino acids. V lost 3 bases to trimming and J lost 4 bases; unmatched junction nucleotides: 10. CDR3 protein: CASSPITGGSGTEAFF. The CDR3 bases are TGTGCCAGCTCACCTATTACAGGGGGTTCGGGCACTGAAGCTTTCTTT. Full variable domain (outside the CDR3, taken from reference TRBV18 and TRBJ1-1): NAGVMQNPRHLVRRRGQEARLRCSPMKGHSHVYWYRQLPEEGLKFMVYLQKENIIDESGMPKERFSAEFPKEGPSILRIQQVVRGDSAAYFCASSPITGGSGTEAFFGQGTRLTVV.

The CDR3 bases are TGTGCCAGCAGCTTAAATCGTATCGGTGGCACTGAAGCTTTCTTT. This codes for CASSLNRIGGTEAFF. V is TRBV7-9 and J is TRBJ1-1; D gene uncertain. The V end lost 2 bases, the J end lost 4 bases, and 14 bases lay between the germline ends. There are 15 residues in the CDR3. Germline CDR1 is SEHNR and CDR2 is FQNEAQ (reference sequence).

This clone was found a few times. Germline and junction disagree at one end, which may indicate a read error. The CDR3 here is CASSVGPREGLAVGTLCF. The CDR3 DNA reads as TGTGCCAGCAGCGTCGGACCTCGTGAGGGACTAGCGGTAGGAACGTTGTGCTTC. V gene TRBV9 combines with J gene TRBJ2-7, with 11 bases fitting TRBD2. From germline, CDR1 is SGDLS and CDR2 YYNGEE. The CDR3 extends over 18 amino acids.

The rearrangement joins TRBV9 to TRBJ2-2; tentatively, D is TRBD2 (6 bases). Germline values: CDR1 SGDLS, CDR2 YYNGEE. The germline V and J ends were trimmed by 4 bases and 1 base, with 11 bases remaining between them. This CDR3 has 15 residues. The CDR3 bases are TGTGCCAGCAGCACGGGACTTAGGAACACCGGGGAGCTGTTTTTT. It encodes CASSTGLRNTGELFF.

The chain links TRBV29-1 to TRBJ2-1, with 8 bases that match TRBD1. Unmatched junction bases numbered 3, after V lost 6 bases and J lost 5 bases. CDR3 size: 12 residues. Germline CDR1 is SQVTM and CDR2 is ANQGSEA. The CDR3 DNA sequence: TGCAGCGTCAAACAGGGGGACAATGAGCAGTTCTTC. This codes for CSVKQGDNEQFF.